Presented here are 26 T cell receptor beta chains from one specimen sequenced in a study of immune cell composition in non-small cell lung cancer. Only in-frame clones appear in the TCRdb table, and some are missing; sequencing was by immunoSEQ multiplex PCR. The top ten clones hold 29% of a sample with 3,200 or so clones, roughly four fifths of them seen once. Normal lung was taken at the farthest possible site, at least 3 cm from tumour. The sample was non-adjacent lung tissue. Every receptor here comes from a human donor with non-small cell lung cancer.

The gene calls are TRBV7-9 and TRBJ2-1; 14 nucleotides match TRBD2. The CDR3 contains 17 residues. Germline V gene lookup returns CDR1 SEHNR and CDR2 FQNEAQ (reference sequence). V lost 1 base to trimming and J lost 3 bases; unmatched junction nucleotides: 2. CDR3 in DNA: TGTGCCAGCAGCTTAGGGACTAGCGGGAGGAGCTACAATGAGCAGTTCTTC. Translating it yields CASSLGTSGRSYNEQFF.

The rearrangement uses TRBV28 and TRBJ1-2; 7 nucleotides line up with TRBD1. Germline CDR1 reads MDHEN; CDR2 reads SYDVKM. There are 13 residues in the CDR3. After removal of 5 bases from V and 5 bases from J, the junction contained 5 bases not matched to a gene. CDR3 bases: TGTGCCAGCAGTGCAGGGGGTAAATATGGCTACACCTTC. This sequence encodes CASSAGGKYGYTF.

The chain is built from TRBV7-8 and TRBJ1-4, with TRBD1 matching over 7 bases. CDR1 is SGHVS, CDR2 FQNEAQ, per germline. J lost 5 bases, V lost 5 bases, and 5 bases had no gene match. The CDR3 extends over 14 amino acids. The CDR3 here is CASSPTTGNEKLFF. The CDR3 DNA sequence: TGTGCCAGCAGCCCAACGACAGGGAATGAAAAACTGTTTTTT.

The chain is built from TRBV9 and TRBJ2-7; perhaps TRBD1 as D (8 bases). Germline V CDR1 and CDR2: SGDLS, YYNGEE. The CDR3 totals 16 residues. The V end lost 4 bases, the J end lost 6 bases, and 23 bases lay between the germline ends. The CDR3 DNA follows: TGTGCCAGCAGCCCAAGGGGGGGCCAGGGGGCCTCCGAGCAGTACTTC. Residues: CASSPRGGQGASEQYF.

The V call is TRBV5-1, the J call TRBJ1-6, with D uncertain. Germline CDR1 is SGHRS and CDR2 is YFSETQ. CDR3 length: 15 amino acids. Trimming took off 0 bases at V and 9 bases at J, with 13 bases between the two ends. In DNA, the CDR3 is TGCGCCAGCAGCTTGGGTCCGAGCTCGGGTTCACCCCTCCACTTT. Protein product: CASSLGPSSGSPLHF.

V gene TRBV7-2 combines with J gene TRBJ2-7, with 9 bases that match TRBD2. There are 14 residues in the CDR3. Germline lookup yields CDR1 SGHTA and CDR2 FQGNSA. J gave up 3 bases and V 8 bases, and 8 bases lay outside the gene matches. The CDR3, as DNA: TGTGCCAGCTCCGGACTAGCGAAAGGCTACGAGCAGTACTTC. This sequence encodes CASSGLAKGYEQYF.

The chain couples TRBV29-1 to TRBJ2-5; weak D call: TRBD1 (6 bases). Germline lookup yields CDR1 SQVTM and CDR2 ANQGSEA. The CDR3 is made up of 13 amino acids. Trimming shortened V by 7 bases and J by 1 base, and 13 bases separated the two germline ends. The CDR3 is CSGRQAPQETQYF. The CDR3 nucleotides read TGCAGCGGCCGACAGGCCCCCCAAGAGACCCAGTACTTC.

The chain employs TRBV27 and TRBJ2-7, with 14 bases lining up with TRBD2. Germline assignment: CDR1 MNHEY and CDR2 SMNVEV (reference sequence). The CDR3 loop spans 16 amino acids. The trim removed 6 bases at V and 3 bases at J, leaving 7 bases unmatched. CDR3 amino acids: CASSKGTSGRNYEQYF. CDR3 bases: TGTGCCAGCAGCAAAGGGACTAGCGGGAGAAACTACGAGCAGTACTTC.

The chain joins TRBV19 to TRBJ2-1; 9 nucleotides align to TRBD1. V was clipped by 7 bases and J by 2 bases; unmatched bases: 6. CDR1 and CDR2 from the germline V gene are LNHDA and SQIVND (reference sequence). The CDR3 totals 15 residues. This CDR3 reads CASTPDRGPYNEQFF. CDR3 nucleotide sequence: TGTGCCAGTACCCCGGACAGGGGACCCTACAATGAGCAGTTCTTC.

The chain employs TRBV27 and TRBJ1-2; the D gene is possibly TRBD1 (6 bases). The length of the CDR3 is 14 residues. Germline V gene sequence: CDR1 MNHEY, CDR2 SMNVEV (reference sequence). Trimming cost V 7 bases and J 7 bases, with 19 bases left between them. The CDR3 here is CASTPGGALGGYTF. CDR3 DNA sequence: TGTGCCAGCACCCCGGGGGGGGCGCTTGGTGGCTACACCTTC.

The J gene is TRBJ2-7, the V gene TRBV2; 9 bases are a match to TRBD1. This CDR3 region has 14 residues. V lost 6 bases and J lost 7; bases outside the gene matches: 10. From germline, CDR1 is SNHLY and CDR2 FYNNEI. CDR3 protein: CASSKTDRGREQYF. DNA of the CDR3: TGTGCCAGCAGCAAAACGGACAGGGGCAGAGAGCAGTACTTC.

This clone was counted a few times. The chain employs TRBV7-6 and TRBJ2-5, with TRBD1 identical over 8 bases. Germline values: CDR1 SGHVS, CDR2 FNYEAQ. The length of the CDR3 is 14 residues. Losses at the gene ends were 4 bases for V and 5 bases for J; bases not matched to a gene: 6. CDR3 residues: CASSSRQGRETQYF. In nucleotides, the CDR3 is TGTGCCAGCAGCTCTAGACAGGGGCGCGAGACCCAGTACTTC.

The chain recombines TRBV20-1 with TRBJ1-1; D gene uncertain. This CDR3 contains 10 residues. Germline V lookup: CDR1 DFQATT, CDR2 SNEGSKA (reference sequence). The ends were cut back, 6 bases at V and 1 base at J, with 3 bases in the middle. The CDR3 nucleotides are TGCAGTGCCTGGAACACTGAAGCTTTCTTT. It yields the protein CSAWNTEAFF.

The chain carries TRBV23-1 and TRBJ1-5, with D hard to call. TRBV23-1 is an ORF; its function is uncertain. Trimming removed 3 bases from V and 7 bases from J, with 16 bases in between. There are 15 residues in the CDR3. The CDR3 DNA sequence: TGCGCCAGCAGTCAGAATATAACGAGGGCCCAGCCCCAGCATTTT. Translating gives CASSQNITRAQPQHF.

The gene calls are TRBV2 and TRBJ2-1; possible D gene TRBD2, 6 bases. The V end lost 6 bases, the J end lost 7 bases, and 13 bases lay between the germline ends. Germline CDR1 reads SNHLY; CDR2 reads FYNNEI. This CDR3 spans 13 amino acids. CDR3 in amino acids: CASSPGDGNEQFF. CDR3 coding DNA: TGTGCCAGCAGCCCGGGAGATGGAAATGAGCAGTTCTTC.

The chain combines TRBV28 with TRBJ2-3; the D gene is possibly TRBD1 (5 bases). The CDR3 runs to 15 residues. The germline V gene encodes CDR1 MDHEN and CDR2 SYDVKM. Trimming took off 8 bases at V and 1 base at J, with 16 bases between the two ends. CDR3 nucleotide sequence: TGTGCCAGCCAGAAGGGGCCTTGGGGCACAGATACGCAGTATTTT. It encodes CASQKGPWGTDTQYF.

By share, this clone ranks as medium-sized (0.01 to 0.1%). Here the CDR3 reads CASSPQWGTVYEQYF. Here the CDR3 DNA reads TGTGCCAGCAGCCCCCAATGGGGGACAGTCTACGAGCAGTACTTC. The chain recombines TRBV7-9 with TRBJ2-7, with 7 bases fitting TRBD1. This CDR3 spans 15 amino acids. V lost 5 bases to trimming and J lost 3 bases; unmatched junction nucleotides: 10. The germline V gene encodes CDR1 SEHNR and CDR2 FQNEAQ (reference sequence).

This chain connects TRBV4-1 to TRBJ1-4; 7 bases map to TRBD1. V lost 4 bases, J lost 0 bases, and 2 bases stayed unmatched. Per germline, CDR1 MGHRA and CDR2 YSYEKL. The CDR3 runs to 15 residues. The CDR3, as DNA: TGCGCCAGCAGCCGGCAGGGGGCAACTAATGAAAAACTGTTTTTT. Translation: CASSRQGATNEKLFF.

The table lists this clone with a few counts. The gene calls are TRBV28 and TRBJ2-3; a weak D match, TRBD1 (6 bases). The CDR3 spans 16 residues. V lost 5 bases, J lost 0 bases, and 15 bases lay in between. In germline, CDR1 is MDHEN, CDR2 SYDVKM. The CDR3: CASSLPQGPSTDTQYF. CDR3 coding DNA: TGTGCCAGCAGTCTTCCTCAGGGGCCTAGCACAGATACGCAGTATTTT.

CDR3 DNA: TGTGCCAGCAGCGGGACTAGCGGGAAGACTAGCACAGATACGCAGTATTTT. It specifies CASSGTSGKTSTDTQYF. The chain is built from TRBV5-4 and TRBJ2-3; the match to TRBD2 covers 13 bases. The V gene's germline CDR1 is SGHNT and CDR2 YYREEE (reference sequence). The CDR3 runs to 17 residues. With 4 bases clipped from V and 0 bases from J, the junction kept 5 bases outside the gene matches. The full variable domain, rest sourced from reference TRBV5-4 and TRBJ2-3, is ETGVTQSPTHLIKTRGQQVTLRCSSQSGHNTVSWYQQALGQGPQFIFQYYREEENGRGNFPPRFSGLQFPNYSSELNVNALELDDSALYLCASSGTSGKTSTDTQYFGPGTRLTVL.

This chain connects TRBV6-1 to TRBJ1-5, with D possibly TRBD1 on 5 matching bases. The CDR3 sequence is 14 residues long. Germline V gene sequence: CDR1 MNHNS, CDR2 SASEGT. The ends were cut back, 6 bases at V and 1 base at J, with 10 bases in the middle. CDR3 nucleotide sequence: TGTGCCAGCAGCGCAGGGAACAGCAATCAGCCCCAGCATTTT. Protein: CASSAGNSNQPQHF.

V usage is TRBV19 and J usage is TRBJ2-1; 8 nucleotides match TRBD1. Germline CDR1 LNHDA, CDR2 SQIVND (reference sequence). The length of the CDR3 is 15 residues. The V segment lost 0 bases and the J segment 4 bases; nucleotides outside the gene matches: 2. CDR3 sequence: CASSIERTGYNEQFF. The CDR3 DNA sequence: TGTGCCAGTAGTATAGAGCGGACAGGGTACAATGAGCAGTTCTTC.

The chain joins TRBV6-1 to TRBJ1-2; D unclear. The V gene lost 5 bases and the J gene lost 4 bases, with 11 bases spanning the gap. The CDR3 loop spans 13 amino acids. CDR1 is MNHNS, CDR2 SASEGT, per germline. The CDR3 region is CASSREEVYGYTF. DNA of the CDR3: TGTGCCAGCAGTAGGGAGGAAGTCTATGGCTACACCTTC.

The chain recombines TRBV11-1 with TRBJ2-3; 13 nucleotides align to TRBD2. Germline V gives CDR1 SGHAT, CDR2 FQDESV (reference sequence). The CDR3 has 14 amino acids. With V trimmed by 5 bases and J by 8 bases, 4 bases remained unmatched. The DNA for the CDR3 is TGTGCCAGCAGCCCGGGACTAGCGGGGCGTACGCAGTATTTT. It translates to CASSPGLAGRTQYF.

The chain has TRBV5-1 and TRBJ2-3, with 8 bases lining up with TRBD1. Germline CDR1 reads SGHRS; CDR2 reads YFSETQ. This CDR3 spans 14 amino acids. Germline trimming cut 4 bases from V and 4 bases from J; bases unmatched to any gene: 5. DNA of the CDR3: TGCGCCAGCAGCCCCGGACAGGGCCCAGATACGCAGTATTTT. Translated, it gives CASSPGQGPDTQYF.

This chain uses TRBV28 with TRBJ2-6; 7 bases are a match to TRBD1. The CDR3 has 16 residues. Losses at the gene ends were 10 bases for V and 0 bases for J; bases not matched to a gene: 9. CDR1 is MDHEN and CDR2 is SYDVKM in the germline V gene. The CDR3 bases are TGTGCCACTAAGACAGGGTCTAGCTCTGGGGCCAACGTCCTGACTTTC. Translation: CATKTGSSSGANVLTF.